These 17 T cell receptor beta chains were sequenced from one sample in a study of CD8 T cells in Susac syndrome. An input of about 0.5 to 1 ug of RNA was subjected to reverse transcription using random hexamers. TCRdb reprocessed the immunoSEQ multiplex PCR reads with MiXCR, giving one entry per CDR3 protein. The sample lists about 250,000 distinct CDR3 sequences, 93% occurring once. Sample: CD4+ T cells from PBMCs. The receptors come from a human donor with multiple sclerosis.

The chain is built from TRBV6-5 and TRBJ1-5; 10 positions agree with TRBD1. The V gene end was trimmed by 2 bases and the J gene end by 1 base; junction bases not matched to a gene: 5. This CDR3 spans 17 amino acids. Germline loops: CDR1 MNHEY, CDR2 SVGAGI. Here the CDR3 DNA reads TGTGCCAGCAGTTACGGGACAGGGGAGGTCAGCAATCAGCCCCAGCATTTT. This codes for CASSYGTGEVSNQPQHF.

The gene calls are TRBV30 and TRBJ2-3; D gene uncertain. This CDR3 spans 16 amino acids. Germline V lookup: CDR1 GTSNPN, CDR2 SVGIG (reference sequence). Between the trimmed V and J ends, which lost 1 base and 1 base, there was a span of 15 bases. The CDR3 sequence: CAWSGLRFHRTDTQYF. The CDR3 DNA reads TGTGCCTGGAGTGGACTCAGATTCCACCGCACAGATACGCAGTATTTT.

CDR3 in DNA: TGTGCCACCCAGTTGACTTCTAGCACAGATACGCAGTATTTT. Encoded protein: CATQLTSSTDTQYF. The J gene is TRBJ2-3, the V gene TRBV10-3, with no clear D. The germline V gene has CDR1 ENHRY and CDR2 SYGVKD. Trimming removed 10 bases at V and 0 bases at J, with 14 bases between. CDR3 size: 14 residues.

This chain connects TRBV27 to TRBJ1-1; weak D call: TRBD1 (6 bases). The CDR3 length is 16 residues. V was pared by 5 bases and J by 3 bases, with 19 bases between. Looked up from germline, CDR1 is MNHEY and CDR2 is SMNVEV (reference sequence). CDR3 loop: CASSVYSGTRHTEAFF. CDR3 nucleotide sequence: TGTGCCAGCAGTGTCTACTCCGGGACAAGGCACACTGAAGCTTTCTTT.

The chain links TRBV5-1 to TRBJ1-1; D is uncertain. V was clipped by 5 bases and J by 0 bases, with 8 bases between them. Germline V lookup: CDR1 SGHRS, CDR2 YFSETQ. The CDR3 consists of 13 residues. Here the CDR3 DNA reads TGCGCCAGCAGGGTCAGCATGAACACTGAAGCTTTCTTT. This encodes CASRVSMNTEAFF.

This clonotype has just one count. The chain combines TRBV12-3 or TRBV12-4 with TRBJ2-7; a possible D gene is TRBD1 (6 bases). The CDR3 has 14 amino acids. V was cut by 6 bases and J by 0 bases, with 12 bases left in between. The CDR3 coding sequence is TGTGCCAGCAGACGGGACACCAACTCCTACGAGCAGTACTTC. It codes for CASRRDTNSYEQYF.

This clonotype has only one observation. The rearrangement links TRBV20-1 to TRBJ1-1; TRBD1 agrees at 7 bases. CDR1 and CDR2 from the germline V gene are DFQATT and SNEGSKA (reference sequence). The V and J ends lost 8 bases and 0 bases, in that order; junction bases with no gene match: 6. The CDR3 totals 13 residues. CDR3 sequence (DNA): TGCAGTCAAGGGGGCAGGTTGAACACTGAAGCTTTCTTT. It codes for CSQGGRLNTEAFF.

The chain combines TRBV19 with TRBJ2-5; a possible D gene is TRBD2 (5 bases). The CDR3 runs to 13 residues. Between the trimmed V and J ends, which lost 6 bases and 4 bases, there was a span of 12 bases. CDR1 is LNHDA and CDR2 is SQIVND in the germline V gene (reference sequence). CDR3 in amino acids: CASRRVPSETQYF. CDR3 nucleotide sequence: TGTGCCAGTAGGAGGGTTCCCTCAGAGACCCAGTACTTC.

The rearrangement uses TRBV9 and TRBJ2-3, with 10 bases that match TRBD2. CDR1 and CDR2 (germline): SGDLS, YYNGEE. Trimming took 1 base from V and 0 from J; bases not matched to a gene: 11. The CDR3 totals 19 residues. The CDR3 sequence: CASSVRTSGVLPSTDTQYF. CDR3 nucleotide sequence: TGTGCCAGCAGCGTAAGAACTAGCGGGGTCCTCCCTAGCACAGATACGCAGTATTTT.

This clonotype was picked up a small number of times. The V gene is TRBV27, the J gene TRBJ2-1; 11 nucleotides match TRBD2. J lost 5 bases, V lost 3 bases, and 0 bases had no gene match. The CDR3 totals 14 residues. The germline V gene has CDR1 MNHEY and CDR2 SMNVEV (reference sequence). In nucleotides, the CDR3 is TGTGCCAGCAGTTTGACTAGCGGGAACAATGAGCAGTTCTTC. Its protein is CASSLTSGNNEQFF.

This chain joins TRBV20-1 and TRBJ2-5, with TRBD1 matching over 9 bases. Germline V CDR1 and CDR2: DFQATT, SNEGSKA (reference sequence). Losses at the gene ends were 3 bases for V and 6 bases for J; bases not matched to a gene: 11. This CDR3 spans 15 amino acids. The CDR3 DNA is TGCAGTGCTAGTAGACCGGGACAGGGCGCTCAGACCCAGTACTTC. It yields the protein CSASRPGQGAQTQYF.

This clonotype was counted only a few times. CDR3 sequence reads: CASSQGLAGVETQYF. The CDR3 nucleotides read TGTGCCAGCAGCCAGGGACTAGCGGGAGTAGAGACCCAGTACTTC. This chain joins TRBV2 and TRBJ2-5; 14 bases are shared with TRBD2. Looked up from germline, CDR1 is SNHLY and CDR2 is FYNNEI. The CDR3 is 15 amino acids. The J segment lost 4 bases and the V segment lost 6 bases, leaving 4 bases of the junction unmatched. The complete variable domain, with remaining parts taken from reference TRBV2 and TRBJ2-5, reads EPEVTQTPSHQVTQMGQEVILRCVPISNHLYFYWYRQILGQKVEFLVSFYNNEISEKSEIFDDQFSVERPDGSNFTLKIRSTKLEDSAMYFCASSQGLAGVETQYFGPGTRLLVL.

The V gene is TRBV6-1, the J gene TRBJ1-1; D not resolved. Trimming cost V 6 bases and J 0 bases, with 14 bases left between them. The CDR3 has 15 amino acids. The germline V gene has CDR1 MNHNS and CDR2 SASEGT. The CDR3 spells CASSAPEFMNTEAFF. The CDR3 DNA sequence: TGTGCCAGCAGCGCCCCGGAGTTCATGAACACTGAAGCTTTCTTT.

Note on this clonotype: At one of its ends the junction is not consistent with the germline gene, which may arise from a read error. The V call is TRBV28, the J call TRBJ1-1; D unresolved. Per the germline V gene, CDR1 is MDHEN and CDR2 is SYDVKM. This CDR3 is built from 12 residues. The CDR3 region has the DNA TGTGCCAGCAGTTCTCTTCCAGCTGAAGCTTTTTTT. It translates to CASSSLPAEAFF.

The V and J genes are TRBV30 and TRBJ2-7; D might be TRBD1 or TRBD2, each matching 5 bases. The CDR3 totals 16 residues. Germline V CDR1 and CDR2: GTSNPN, SVGIG (reference sequence). V was trimmed by 8 bases and J by 0 bases, leaving 23 bases between them. CDR3 protein: CAGTHCDILLSYEQYV. The CDR3 DNA follows: TGTGCCGGGACCCACTGCGACATCTTGCTCTCCTACGAGCAGTACGTC.

This clonotype was seen only once. The chain recombines TRBV3-1 with TRBJ2-4, with TRBD1 matching over 9 bases. Per germline, CDR1 LGHDT and CDR2 YNNKEL (reference sequence). After removal of 3 bases from V and 1 base from J, the junction contained 10 bases not matched to a gene. CDR3 size: 18 residues. CDR3 residues: CASSQGQGGSIAKNIQYF. In DNA form, the CDR3 reads TGTGCCAGCAGCCAGGGACAGGGAGGCTCTATTGCCAAAAACATTCAGTACTTC.

The chain links TRBV30 to TRBJ1-6, with D unresolved. This CDR3 region has 15 residues. Trimming left V 2 bases short and J 3 bases short, with 11 bases between. Germline CDR1 is GTSNPN and CDR2 is SVGIG (reference sequence). CDR3 protein: CAWSFLTRYNSPLHF. The CDR3 nucleotides are TGTGCCTGGAGTTTTTTAACTCGCTATAATTCACCCCTCCACTTT.